A selection of T cell receptor beta chains follows, all from one sample in a study of shared clonotypes between healthy human individuals. Data came from immunoSEQ multiplex PCR; TCRdb stores just in-frame clones and leaves some out. The data show around 430,000 clones, 79% seen once. The sample comprised PBMCs. These receptors all stem from a woman aged 35 to 49 in good health. Some clones in this sample may be carry-over from other donors' samples. Both conserved end residues are part of each CDR3. The D gene is left open where the match is weak. Expanded clones get a size class; other rows say once, few or many, or leave the size out.

CDR3 DNA	CDR3 protein	CDR3 length	V gene	J gene	clone size	D gene
TGTGCCAGCGGCCAGACTAGCGGGAGATGGGATGAGCAGTTCTTC	CASGQTSGRWDEQFF	15	TRBV28	TRBJ2-1	-	TRBD2
TGTGCCAGCAGTCCCCATCAAGGGGGGTCCGAGCAGTACTTC	CASSPHQGGSEQYF	14	TRBV6-5	TRBJ2-7	few	-
TGTGCCAGCAGTTTTTCGTATAGCAATCAGCCCCAGCATTTT	CASSFSYSNQPQHF	14	TRBV28	TRBJ1-5	-	-
TGTGCCACTGATAACAGGTTCCACGAGCAGTACTTC	CATDNRFHEQYF	12	TRBV7-2	TRBJ2-7	-	-
TGCAGCGTTGGGGCGTTTGGGGCCGGGGAGCTGTTTTTT	CSVGAFGAGELFF	13	TRBV29-1	TRBJ2-2	-	-
TGCGCCAGCAGCTTTACGGGGGACATTCAGTACTTC	CASSFTGDIQYF	12	TRBV5-1	TRBJ2-4	-	-
TGTGCCAGCAGTGAATATGGCATGAACACTGAAGCTTTCTTT	CASSEYGMNTEAFF	14	TRBV25-1	TRBJ1-1	-	-
TGTGCCAGCAGCCCGGGACCCCTCACAGATACGCAGTATTTT	CASSPGPLTDTQYF	14	TRBV2	TRBJ2-3	-	-
TGTGCCAGCACGGGGTACTATGGCTACACCTTC	CASTGYYGYTF	11	TRBV28	TRBJ1-2	-	-
TGTGCCAGCAGTCGACTTGCCCGTGCGCTAGTCCCCGAGCAGTACTTC	CASSRLARALVPEQYF	16	TRBV28	TRBJ2-7	-	-
TGTGCCAGCCTCCCCGGCACCGGGGAGCTGTTTTTT	CASLPGTGELFF	12	TRBV19	TRBJ2-2	-	-
TGTGCCAGCAGCTTAACTAGCGGGGTTAAGGACGAGCAGTACTTC	CASSLTSGVKDEQYF	15	TRBV7-8	TRBJ2-7	-	TRBD2
TGTGCCAGCAGCTCGGACAGCCGTCTTGAAGCTTTCTTT	CASSSDSRLEAFF	13	TRBV13	TRBJ1-1	-	-
TGTGCCAGCAGCTTAGGACAGGGGTTTTTGTACTTC	CASSLGQGFLYF	12	TRBV11-2	TRBJ2-7	-	TRBD1
TGTGCCAGCAGCCGCGGACAGGGGAGGACCGGAAACATTCAGTACTTC	CASSRGQGRTGNIQYF	16	TRBV4-2	TRBJ2-4	-	TRBD1
TGTGCCAGCAGGCCATGGGGAAGGACTGAAGCTTTCTTT	CASRPWGRTEAFF	13	TRBV27	TRBJ1-1	-	-
TGTGCCAGCTCACCGGACAGGGGGGGAGCAGATACGCAGTATTTT	CASSPDRGGADTQYF	15	TRBV18	TRBJ2-3	-	TRBD1
TGCAGCGTTGATCCCACCGCGACAAATGAGCAGTTCTTC	CSVDPTATNEQFF	13	TRBV29-1	TRBJ2-1	-	-
TGTGCCAGCAGCTTGGAGGCGGGAGGCCCCCTTATCGAGCAGTACTTC	CASSLEAGGPLIEQYF	16	TRBV5-6	TRBJ2-7	-	TRBD2
TGTGCCAGCAGCTACAGGGAGAGGACGGACCAAGAGACCCAGTACTTC	CASSYRERTDQETQYF	16	TRBV13	TRBJ2-5	-	-
TGTGCCAGCAGCTTAGTGGGGACTAGCGCCGACAATGAGCAGTTCTTC	CASSLVGTSADNEQFF	16	TRBV7-3	TRBJ2-1	-	TRBD2
TGTGCCAGTAGGGCACAGGGACTCATGAACACTGAAGCTTTCTTT	CASRAQGLMNTEAFF	15	TRBV19	TRBJ1-1	few	-
TGCAGCGTTGAGCATCGAGGGGACTATGGCTACACCTTC	CSVEHRGDYGYTF	13	TRBV29-1	TRBJ1-2	-	-
TGTGCCAGCAGCCGCCTGGGTTCCTACAATGAGCAGTTCTTC	CASSRLGSYNEQFF	14	TRBV13	TRBJ2-1	-	-
TGCAGTGCTACCAGGGCCTACGAGCAGTACTTC	CSATRAYEQYF	11	TRBV20-1	TRBJ2-7	-	-
TGCGCCAGCAGCTTGGCACGACCCTGGGAGACCCAGTACTTC	CASSLARPWETQYF	14	TRBV5-1	TRBJ2-5	-	-
TGTGCCAGTAGTGGGGACACTTATCGGAACACTGAAGCTTTCTTT	CASSGDTYRNTEAFF	15	TRBV19	TRBJ1-1	-	-
TGTGCCAGCACGCAGGGGGCAGGCACCGGGGAGCTGTTTTTT	CASTQGAGTGELFF	14	TRBV2	TRBJ2-2	-	TRBD1
TGTGCCAGCACACCAATACAGGGTGTTGAATCACCCCTCCACTTT	CASTPIQGVESPLHF	15	TRBV6-1	TRBJ1-6	-	-
TGCGCCAGCAGCTTGGCCCCCCCTCGGGAGTTTTACAATGAGCAGTTCTTC	CASSLAPPREFYNEQFF	17	TRBV5-1	TRBJ2-1	-	-
TGTGCCAGCAGTGAAGCGTCTGACACTGAAGCTTTCTTT	CASSEASDTEAFF	13	TRBV6-1	TRBJ1-1	-	-
TGTGCCAGCAGTGAGGCAGGGGGCTTCTCCTACAATGAGCAGTTCTTC	CASSEAGGFSYNEQFF	16	TRBV6-4	TRBJ2-1	-	TRBD1
TGTGCCAGCAGTCAACAAGGTCGGGACGAGCAGTACTTC	CASSQQGRDEQYF	13	TRBV5-6	TRBJ2-7	-	-
TGTGCCAGCAGCTTGGTCGGCGGCAACTATGGCTACACCTTC	CASSLVGGNYGYTF	14	TRBV5-5	TRBJ1-2	once	-
TGTGCCAGCAGCTTAGGTCCCGGCACCGGGGAGCTGTTTTTT	CASSLGPGTGELFF	14	TRBV7-2	TRBJ2-2	-	-
TGTGCCAGCGGACGTACTAGCGCCGAGACCCAGTACTTC	CASGRTSAETQYF	13	TRBV14	TRBJ2-5	-	TRBD2
TGTGCCAGCAGTGAAGGTCCCTACAATGAGCAGTTCTTC	CASSEGPYNEQFF	13	TRBV2	TRBJ2-1	-	-